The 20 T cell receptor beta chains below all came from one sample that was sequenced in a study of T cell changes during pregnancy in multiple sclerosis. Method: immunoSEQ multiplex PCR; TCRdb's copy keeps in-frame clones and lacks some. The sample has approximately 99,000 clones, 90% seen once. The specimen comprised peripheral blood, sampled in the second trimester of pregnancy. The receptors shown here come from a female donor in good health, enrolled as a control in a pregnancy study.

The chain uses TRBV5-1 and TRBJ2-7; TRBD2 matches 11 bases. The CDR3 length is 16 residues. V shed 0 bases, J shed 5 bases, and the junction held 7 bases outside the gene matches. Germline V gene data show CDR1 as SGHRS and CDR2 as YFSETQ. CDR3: CASSLGGLAGPHEQYF. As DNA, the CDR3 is TGCGCCAGCAGCTTGGGCGGACTAGCGGGTCCCCACGAGCAGTACTTC.

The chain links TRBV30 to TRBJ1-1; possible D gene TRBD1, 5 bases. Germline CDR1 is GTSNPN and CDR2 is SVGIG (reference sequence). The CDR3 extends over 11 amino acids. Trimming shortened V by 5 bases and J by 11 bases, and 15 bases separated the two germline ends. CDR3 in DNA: TGTGCCTGGTCCCGGGACTCGAGGGCTTTCTTT. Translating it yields CAWSRDSRAFF.

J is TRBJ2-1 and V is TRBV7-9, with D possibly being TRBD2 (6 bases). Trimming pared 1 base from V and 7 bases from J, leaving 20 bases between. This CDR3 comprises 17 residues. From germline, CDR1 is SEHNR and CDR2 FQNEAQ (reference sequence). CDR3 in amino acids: CASSLGTYNSGGNEQFF. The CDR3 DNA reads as TGTGCCAGCAGCTTAGGGACCTACAACTCTGGGGGGAATGAGCAGTTCTTC.

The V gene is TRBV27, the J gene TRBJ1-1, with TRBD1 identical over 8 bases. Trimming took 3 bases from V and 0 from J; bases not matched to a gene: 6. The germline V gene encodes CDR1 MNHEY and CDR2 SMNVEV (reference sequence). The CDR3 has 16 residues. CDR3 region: CASSFRQGFMNTEAFF. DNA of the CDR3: TGTGCCAGCAGTTTCCGACAGGGGTTTATGAACACTGAAGCTTTCTTT.

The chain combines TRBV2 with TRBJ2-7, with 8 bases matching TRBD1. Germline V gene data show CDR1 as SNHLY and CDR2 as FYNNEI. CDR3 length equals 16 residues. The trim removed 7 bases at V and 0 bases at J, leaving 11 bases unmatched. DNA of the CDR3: TGTGCCAGCATTTGGTTCCTCAGGGGGCACTCCTACGAGCAGTACTTC. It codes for CASIWFLRGHSYEQYF.

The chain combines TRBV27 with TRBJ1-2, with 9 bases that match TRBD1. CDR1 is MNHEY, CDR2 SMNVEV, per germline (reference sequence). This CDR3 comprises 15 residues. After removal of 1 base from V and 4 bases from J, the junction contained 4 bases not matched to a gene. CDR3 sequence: CASSLWTGDSYGYTF. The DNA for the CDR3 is TGTGCCAGCAGTTTATGGACAGGGGATAGCTATGGCTACACCTTC.

The DNA for the CDR3 is TGTGCCAGCAGTTACTCTAAATCCCGAGCCAAAAACATTCAGTACTTC. As protein: CASSYSKSRAKNIQYF. The rearrangement joins TRBV6-5 to TRBJ2-4; no reliable D call. CDR1 is MNHEY and CDR2 is SVGAGI in the germline V gene. The CDR3 has 16 amino acids. Between the trimmed V and J ends, which lost 0 bases and 0 bases, there was a span of 9 bases.

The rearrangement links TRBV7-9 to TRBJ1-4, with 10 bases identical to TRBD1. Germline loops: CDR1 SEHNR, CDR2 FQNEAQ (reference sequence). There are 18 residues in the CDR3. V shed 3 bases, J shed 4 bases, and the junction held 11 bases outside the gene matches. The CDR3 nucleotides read TGTGCCAGCAGCTTCAGCCGGGACAGGGGCGCCATTAATGAAAAACTGTTTTTT. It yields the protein CASSFSRDRGAINEKLFF.

The CDR3 DNA is TGTGCCAGCGGTTCTGACTCAACAGGGGGAGCTTTCTTT. Translating it yields CASGSDSTGGAFF. The gene calls are TRBV27 and TRBJ1-1; 8 bases are a match to TRBD1. The V gene's germline CDR1 is MNHEY and CDR2 SMNVEV (reference sequence). J gave up 10 bases and V 8 bases, and 12 bases lay outside the gene matches. CDR3 length: 13 amino acids.

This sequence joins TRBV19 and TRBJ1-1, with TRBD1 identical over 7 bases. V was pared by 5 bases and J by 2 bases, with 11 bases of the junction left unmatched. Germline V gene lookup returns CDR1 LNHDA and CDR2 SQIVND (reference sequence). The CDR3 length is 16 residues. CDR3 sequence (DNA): TGTGCCAGTAGTTCTATACAGGGGACCATTAACACTGAAGCTTTCTTT. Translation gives CASSSIQGTINTEAFF.

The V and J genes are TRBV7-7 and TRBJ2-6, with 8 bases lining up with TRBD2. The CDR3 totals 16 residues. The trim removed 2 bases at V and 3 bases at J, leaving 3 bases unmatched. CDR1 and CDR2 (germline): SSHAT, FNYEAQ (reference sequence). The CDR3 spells CASSLSGGSGANVLTF. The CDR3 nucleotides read TGTGCCAGCAGCTTAAGCGGGGGAAGTGGGGCCAACGTCCTGACTTTC.

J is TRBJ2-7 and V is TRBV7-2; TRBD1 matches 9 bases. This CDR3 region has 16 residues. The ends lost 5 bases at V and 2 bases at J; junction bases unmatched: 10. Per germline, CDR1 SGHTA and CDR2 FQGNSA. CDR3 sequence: CASSTKRTGAPYEQYF. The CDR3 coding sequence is TGTGCCAGCAGCACGAAAAGGACAGGGGCCCCCTACGAGCAGTACTTC.

In nucleotides, the CDR3 is TGTGCCAGCAGTACAGGGTCCACTGGAAACACCATATATTTT. Protein product: CASSTGSTGNTIYF. This sequence joins TRBV6-1 and TRBJ1-3; D possibly corresponds to TRBD1 (6 bases). CDR1 and CDR2 (germline): MNHNS, SASEGT. Trimming took 5 bases from V and 2 from J, leaving 10 bases between them. CDR3 length: 14 residues.

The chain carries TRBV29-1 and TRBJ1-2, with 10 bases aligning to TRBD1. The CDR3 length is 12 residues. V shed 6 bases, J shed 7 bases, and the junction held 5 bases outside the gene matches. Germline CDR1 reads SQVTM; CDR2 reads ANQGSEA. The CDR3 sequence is CSVGDRGSGYTF. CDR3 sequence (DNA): TGCAGCGTAGGGGACAGGGGAAGTGGCTACACCTTC. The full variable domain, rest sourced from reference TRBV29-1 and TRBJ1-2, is SAVISQKPSRDICQRGTSLTIQCQVDSQVTMMFWYRQQPGQSLTLIATANQGSEATYESGFVIDKFPISRPNLTFSTLTVSNMSPEDSSIYLCSVGDRGSGYTFGSGTRLTVV.

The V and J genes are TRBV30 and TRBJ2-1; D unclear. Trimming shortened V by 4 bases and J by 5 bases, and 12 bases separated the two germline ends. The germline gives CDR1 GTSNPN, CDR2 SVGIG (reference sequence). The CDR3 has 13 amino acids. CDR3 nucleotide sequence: TGTGCCTGGAAACACGAGCGTCACAATGAGCAGTTCTTC. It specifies CAWKHERHNEQFF.

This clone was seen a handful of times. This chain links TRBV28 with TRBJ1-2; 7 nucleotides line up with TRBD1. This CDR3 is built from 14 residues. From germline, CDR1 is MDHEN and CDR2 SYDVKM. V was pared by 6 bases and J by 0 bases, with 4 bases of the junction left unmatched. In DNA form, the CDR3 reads TGTGCCAGCAGGGCAGGGGGAGCTAACTATGGCTACACCTTC. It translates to CASRAGGANYGYTF.

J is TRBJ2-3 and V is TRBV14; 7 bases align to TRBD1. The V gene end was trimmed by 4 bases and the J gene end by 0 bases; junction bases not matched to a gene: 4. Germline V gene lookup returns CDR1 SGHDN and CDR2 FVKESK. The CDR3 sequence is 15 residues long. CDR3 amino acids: CASSLTGISTDTQYF. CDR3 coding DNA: TGTGCCAGCAGCCTGACAGGGATTAGCACAGATACGCAGTATTTT.

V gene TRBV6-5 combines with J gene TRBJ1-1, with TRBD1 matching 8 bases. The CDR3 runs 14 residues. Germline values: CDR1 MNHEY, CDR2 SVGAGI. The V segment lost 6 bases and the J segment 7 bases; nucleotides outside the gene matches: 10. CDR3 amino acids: CASSRTGSFNEAFF. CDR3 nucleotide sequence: TGTGCCAGCAGCCGGACAGGGAGCTTTAATGAAGCTTTCTTT.

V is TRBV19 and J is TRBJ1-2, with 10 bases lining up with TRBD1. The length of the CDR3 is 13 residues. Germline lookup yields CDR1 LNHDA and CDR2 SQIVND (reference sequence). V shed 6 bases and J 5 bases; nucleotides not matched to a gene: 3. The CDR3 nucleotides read TGTGCCAGTAGCCCGGGACAGGGGTATGGCTACACCTTC. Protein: CASSPGQGYGYTF.

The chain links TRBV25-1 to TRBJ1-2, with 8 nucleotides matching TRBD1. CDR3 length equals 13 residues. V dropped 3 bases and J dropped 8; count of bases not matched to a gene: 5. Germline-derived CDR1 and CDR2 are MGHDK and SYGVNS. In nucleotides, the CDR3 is TGTGCCAGCAGTGAGGACAGGGTTTACGGCTACACCTTC. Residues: CASSEDRVYGYTF.